These 14 T cell receptor beta chains originate from one sample sequenced in a study of blood T cells in healthy people across ages. Sample-barcoded 5' priming and a J-beta primer mix drove a second PCR of 7 to 11 cycles. Each CDR3 protein is one row after TCRdb ran MiXCR on the 5' RACE reads. The sample yields about 1.1 million distinct CDR3 sequences, 35% to 40% seen once. Sequenced: blood. The receptor set was obtained from a man aged 18 to 29 in good health.

This clonotype was observed a few times. This chain uses TRBV20-1 with TRBJ2-1; TRBD2 aligns across 13 bases. In germline, CDR1 is DFQATT, CDR2 SNEGSKA (reference sequence). The CDR3 has 14 residues. V was pared by 6 bases and J by 7 bases, with 6 bases of the junction left unmatched. This CDR3 reads CSATSGGAANEQFF. The CDR3 DNA is TGCAGTGCAACTAGCGGGGGGGCAGCTAATGAGCAGTTCTTC.

This clonotype occurred a few times. The chain recombines TRBV20-1 with TRBJ2-5, with D possibly TRBD2 on 7 matching bases. This CDR3 spans 16 amino acids. Germline V lookup: CDR1 DFQATT, CDR2 SNEGSKA (reference sequence). The V end was cut by 2 bases, the J end by 1 base, with 17 bases between. The CDR3 bases are TGCAGTGCTAGAACCGGAGGGGGGGGCTTCCAAGAGACCCAGTACTTC. Translating it yields CSARTGGGGFQETQYF.

The sample holds a few counts of this clonotype. The J gene is TRBJ1-4, the V gene TRBV10-3; a possible D gene is TRBD1 (5 bases). Trimming cost V 3 bases and J 7 bases, with 18 bases left between them. CDR1 is ENHRY and CDR2 is SYGVKD in the germline V gene. The CDR3 runs 16 residues. CDR3 bases: TGTGCCATCAGTGAATCGCCAGGGACGGGGAGTGAAAAACTGTTTTTT. This codes for CAISESPGTGSEKLFF.

The chain links TRBV24-1 to TRBJ2-1, with 9 bases aligning to TRBD1. The germline V gene has CDR1 KGHDR and CDR2 SFDVKD. V dropped 4 bases and J dropped 9; count of bases not matched to a gene: 12. The CDR3 length is 16 residues. In nucleotides, the CDR3 is TGTGCCACCAGTGACCCATCCGGGGACAGGGACGGTGAGCAGTTCTTC. It translates to CATSDPSGDRDGEQFF.

This clonotype was counted a single time. The chain is built from TRBV20-1 and TRBJ2-1; possible D gene TRBD1, 6 bases. CDR1 and CDR2 (germline): DFQATT, SNEGSKA (reference sequence). The CDR3 length is 15 residues. Trimming removed 0 bases from V and 7 bases from J, with 16 bases in between. The CDR3 DNA reads as TGCAGTGCTAGAGATCCCGGGACAACCCTGAATGAGCAGTTCTTC. Its translation is CSARDPGTTLNEQFF.

This clonotype was seen a handful of times. This chain connects TRBV20-1 to TRBJ2-3; D not resolved. The CDR3 runs 15 residues. From germline, CDR1 is DFQATT and CDR2 SNEGSKA (reference sequence). Trimming took off 0 bases at V and 8 bases at J, with 18 bases between the two ends. The CDR3 region has the DNA TGCAGTGCTAGAGATCTCGTAGTTGGCCGAGGTACGCAGTATTTT. Translated: CSARDLVVGRGTQYF.

This clonotype was seen more than once but under ten times. This chain uses TRBV12-3 or TRBV12-4 with TRBJ2-5; TRBD1 or TRBD2 may be the D gene (5 bases each). V was shortened by 3 bases and J by 3 bases, with 17 bases between the two germline ends. This CDR3 region has 16 residues. CDR3 residues: CASSFLKGTRKETQYF. DNA for the CDR3: TGTGCCAGCAGTTTTCTTAAGGGGACGAGAAAAGAGACCCAGTACTTC.

This chain connects TRBV10-3 to TRBJ2-6; D ambiguous. Trimming stripped 6 bases from V and 0 bases from J, with 9 bases between. The CDR3 extends over 15 amino acids. Germline lookup yields CDR1 ENHRY and CDR2 SYGVKD. As DNA, the CDR3 is TGTGCCATCAGGGACGAAAACTCTGGGGCCAACGTCCTGACTTTC. This codes for CAIRDENSGANVLTF.

This chain links TRBV4-1 with TRBJ1-4; possible D gene TRBD1, 5 bases. From germline, CDR1 is MGHRA and CDR2 YSYEKL. The CDR3 is made up of 19 amino acids. The V end was cut by 2 bases, the J end by 0 bases, with 19 bases between. CDR3 loop: CASSQKGVGAIATNEKLFF. The CDR3 DNA reads TGCGCCAGCAGCCAAAAAGGGGTTGGGGCTATTGCAACTAATGAAAAACTGTTTTTT.

This sequence joins TRBV2 and TRBJ1-1; D call uncertain. The CDR3 consists of 11 residues. Germline CDR1 and CDR2: SNHLY and FYNNEI. V shed 6 bases and J shed 7 bases, with 9 bases lying between them. CDR3 in amino acids: CASRDPGEAFF. In nucleotides, the CDR3 is TGTGCCAGCAGGGACCCGGGTGAAGCTTTCTTT.

The chain recombines TRBV4-3 with TRBJ1-5; D is uncertain. Germline CDR1 is LGHNA and CDR2 is YSLEER. This CDR3 spans 20 amino acids. Deletions cut 0 bases from V and 0 bases from J, with 21 bases between. Written as DNA, the CDR3 is TGCGCCAGCAGCCAAGACATCATCCCCCGACCGTCAGCTAGCAATCAGCCCCAGCATTTT. Translating it yields CASSQDIIPRPSASNQPQHF.

The genes are TRBV20-1 and TRBJ2-7; 7 nucleotides align to TRBD1. The CDR3 loop spans 18 amino acids. The V and J ends lost 0 bases and 4 bases, in that order; junction bases with no gene match: 18. Germline CDR1 reads DFQATT; CDR2 reads SNEGSKA (reference sequence). CDR3 bases: TGCAGTGCTAGAGATCCAGAAAACCAACAGGGGTTCCGATACGAGCAGTACTTC. Protein product: CSARDPENQQGFRYEQYF.

This clonotype was seen a handful of times. The chain joins TRBV6-2 or TRBV6-3 to TRBJ1-5, with D perhaps TRBD1 (6 bases). The germline gives CDR1 MNHEY, CDR2 SVGEGT. The CDR3 contains 14 residues. The ends were cut back, 6 bases at V and 7 bases at J, with 16 bases in the middle. CDR3 amino acids: CASRFDTRGQPQHF. Here the CDR3 DNA reads TGTGCCAGCAGATTCGACACCAGGGGACAGCCCCAGCATTTT.

The chain is built from TRBV29-1 and TRBJ2-1, with D hard to call. V was pared by 6 bases and J by 13 bases, with 25 bases between. The V gene's germline CDR1 is SQVTM and CDR2 ANQGSEA. The CDR3 loop spans 14 amino acids. DNA for the CDR3: TGCAGCGTCCACCAGAAACTGATACAAGAGACCCAGTTCTTC. Its protein is CSVHQKLIQETQFF.